The 24 T cell receptor beta chains below come from one sample, sequenced in a study of CD8 T cells in ankylosing spondylitis. Each CDR3 protein gets one entry after TCRdb re-called the 5' RACE reads with MiXCR. The sample records around 300,000 distinct CDR3 sequences, around 21% being singletons. Sequencing was carried out using blood, either unsorted or a sorted T cell fraction (not recorded which). Receptors were obtained from a female donor with ankylosing spondylitis or in good health (not recorded which).

This clonotype has more than one count but fewer than ten. This chain connects TRBV20-1 to TRBJ2-1, with D possibly being TRBD2 (5 bases). Germline V gene sequence: CDR1 DFQATT, CDR2 SNEGSKA (reference sequence). The CDR3 consists of 13 residues. In DNA, the CDR3 is TGCAGCGGGCGCCGGGGAGCCTACAATGAGCAGTTCTTC. Translation: CSGRRGAYNEQFF.

This clonotype was recorded a few times. The rearrangement joins TRBV10-3 to TRBJ2-7; D is uncertain. There are 16 residues in the CDR3. V was clipped by 2 bases and J by 13 bases, with 27 bases between them. CDR1 is ENHRY and CDR2 is SYGVKD in the germline V gene. CDR3 amino acids: CAISERLIPERSHLYF. The CDR3 DNA sequence: TGTGCCATCAGTGAGCGATTGATCCCCGAAAGGTCCCATTTATACTTC.

This clonotype appeared many times. V usage is TRBV7-2 and J usage is TRBJ2-1, with 10 positions matching TRBD2. The germline V gene encodes CDR1 SGHTA and CDR2 FQGNSA. CDR3 length: 16 residues. V shed 4 bases, J shed 2 bases, and the junction held 5 bases outside the gene matches. Here the CDR3 DNA reads TGTGCCAGCAGCTGGGAGAGCGGGAGGGCCTACAATGAGCAGTTCTTC. Translating it yields CASSWESGRAYNEQFF.

This clonotype came up a few times. The chain couples TRBV10-3 to TRBJ1-1; D gene unclear. Germline lookup yields CDR1 ENHRY and CDR2 SYGVKD. V was cut by 1 base and J by 3 bases, with 9 bases left in between. This CDR3 comprises 14 residues. CDR3 coding DNA: TGTGCCATCAGTGAGTTGGGAGAGGACACTGAAGCTTTCTTT. Translating gives CAISELGEDTEAFF.

Many counts were recorded for this clonotype. The chain has TRBV4-3 and TRBJ2-7; D is uncertain. The V end lost 11 bases, the J end lost 4 bases, and 9 bases lay between the germline ends. The CDR3 covers 10 residues. Germline V gene data show CDR1 as LGHNA and CDR2 as YSLEER. The CDR3 DNA sequence: TGCGCCTTAAGGGTTTACGAGCAGTACTTC. This translates into CALRVYEQYF.

V usage is TRBV10-1 and J usage is TRBJ1-1, with unresolved D. Looked up from germline, CDR1 is WNHNN and CDR2 is SYGVQD (reference sequence). V shed 4 bases and J shed 4 bases, with 13 bases lying between them. The CDR3 extends over 14 amino acids. The CDR3 is CASSARLPSTEAFF. In DNA form, the CDR3 reads TGCGCCAGCAGTGCCAGGTTACCTTCCACTGAAGCTTTCTTT.

The chain uses TRBV4-2 and TRBJ2-2; 7 bases are shared with TRBD2. This CDR3 is 17 amino acids long. CDR1 is LGHNA, CDR2 YNFKEQ, per germline. Trimming took 0 bases from V and 2 from J; bases not matched to a gene: 6. The CDR3 DNA reads TGTGCCAGCAGCCAAGAAGGGCAGCGGGGAAACACCGGGGAGCTGTTTTTT. Translation: CASSQEGQRGNTGELFF.

This rearrangement joins TRBV20-1 to TRBJ2-7; a possible D gene is TRBD2 (6 bases). Looked up from germline, CDR1 is DFQATT and CDR2 is SNEGSKA (reference sequence). The V end was cut by 1 base, the J end by 1 base, with 14 bases between. The CDR3 has 15 amino acids. CDR3 region: CSARGQPSVSYEQYF. The DNA for the CDR3 is TGCAGTGCTAGAGGCCAACCTAGCGTTTCCTACGAGCAGTACTTC.

This clonotype was counted only a few times. The rearrangement uses TRBV11-2 and TRBJ2-1; TRBD2 agrees at 9 bases. Germline loops: CDR1 SGHAT, CDR2 FQNNGV. The CDR3 covers 15 residues. J gave up 4 bases and V 5 bases, and 6 bases lay outside the gene matches. The CDR3 here is CASSLSGREYNEQFF. The CDR3, as DNA: TGTGCCAGCAGCCTTAGCGGGAGAGAATACAATGAGCAGTTCTTC.

There are many counts of this clonotype. The chain carries TRBV7-8 and TRBJ2-1; TRBD2 matches at 11 bases. In germline, CDR1 is SGHVS, CDR2 FQNEAQ. The length of the CDR3 is 16 residues. V dropped 4 bases and J dropped 2; count of bases not matched to a gene: 4. CDR3 residues: CASSSRTSGPYNEQFF. CDR3 coding DNA: TGTGCCAGCAGCTCCCGGACTAGCGGGCCCTACAATGAGCAGTTCTTC.

This clonotype was observed a few times. V is TRBV2 and J is TRBJ2-1, with D hard to call. In germline, CDR1 is SNHLY, CDR2 FYNNEI. The V and J ends lost 3 bases and 0 bases respectively, with 6 bases between them. This CDR3 region has 14 residues. The CDR3 here is CASSEITSYNEQFF. The CDR3 bases are TGTGCCAGCAGTGAGATAACCTCCTACAATGAGCAGTTCTTC.

The rearrangement links TRBV15 to TRBJ2-7; 11 bases are a match to TRBD1. This CDR3 has 15 amino acids. The germline V gene encodes CDR1 LNHNV and CDR2 YYDKDF (reference sequence). V lost 3 bases and J lost 7; bases outside the gene matches: 8. CDR3 coding DNA: TGTGCCACCAGCAGGGCGGGACAGGGGGATCTGGAGCAGTACTTC. Translating gives CATSRAGQGDLEQYF.

The V and J genes are TRBV29-1 and TRBJ2-6; D not resolved. Looked up from germline, CDR1 is SQVTM and CDR2 is ANQGSEA. The CDR3 covers 13 residues. V was cut by 7 bases and J by 1 base, with 8 bases left in between. The CDR3 loop reads CSAAVSGANVLTF. Written as DNA, the CDR3 is TGCAGCGCTGCTGTATCTGGGGCCAACGTCCTGACTTTC.

This clonotype was seen repeatedly, ten times or more. The gene calls are TRBV18 and TRBJ1-1; D not certain. This CDR3 contains 16 residues. V lost 8 bases and J 0 bases, leaving 19 bases between the germline ends. The germline V gene encodes CDR1 KGHSH and CDR2 LQKENI. CDR3 in amino acids: CASLPRVGRLNTEAFF. In nucleotides, the CDR3 is TGTGCCAGCCTACCGAGAGTAGGACGATTGAACACTGAAGCTTTCTTT.

This chain joins TRBV6-2 or TRBV6-3 and TRBJ1-2, with D unclear. This CDR3 has 11 residues. Trimming took 6 bases from V and 4 from J, leaving 6 bases between them. The germline V gene has CDR1 MNHEY and CDR2 SVGEGT. The CDR3 spells CASRRSYGYTF. DNA for the CDR3: TGTGCCAGCAGGCGAAGCTATGGCTACACCTTC.

V usage is TRBV6-1 and J usage is TRBJ2-1; D is ambiguous. In germline, CDR1 is MNHNS, CDR2 SASEGT. There are 14 residues in the CDR3. V was cut by 8 bases and J by 1 base, with 12 bases left in between. CDR3 amino acids: CASVLDNSYNEQFF. The CDR3, as DNA: TGTGCCAGCGTATTAGACAATTCCTACAATGAGCAGTTCTTC.

This clonotype was counted at least ten times. The rearrangement joins TRBV29-1 to TRBJ2-2, with D perhaps being TRBD1 or TRBD2 (5 bases each). The ends were cut back, 7 bases at V and 2 bases at J, with 14 bases in the middle. Germline CDR1 and CDR2: SQVTM and ANQGSEA. This CDR3 region has 14 residues. CDR3 amino acids: CSAEGPTNTGELFF. The CDR3 nucleotides are TGCAGCGCCGAGGGGCCGACAAACACCGGGGAGCTGTTTTTT.

The chain uses TRBV30 and TRBJ1-1; D perhaps matches TRBD1 (5 bases). The CDR3 contains 15 residues. V lost 2 bases, J lost 2 bases, and 15 bases lay in between. Germline V gene sequence: CDR1 GTSNPN, CDR2 SVGIG (reference sequence). This CDR3 reads CAWSLWRRDNTEAFF. In DNA form, the CDR3 reads TGTGCCTGGAGTTTGTGGAGACGGGACAACACTGAAGCTTTCTTT.

This clonotype was observed a few times. V is TRBV29-1 and J is TRBJ1-1; D is ambiguous. Germline values: CDR1 SQVTM, CDR2 ANQGSEA. The V and J ends lost 5 bases and 0 bases respectively, with 13 bases between them. The CDR3 consists of 14 residues. Here the CDR3 DNA reads TGCAGCGTTTTCCACACAGCCCTGAACACTGAAGCTTTCTTT. It specifies CSVFHTALNTEAFF.

The CDR3 DNA follows: TGTGCCAGCAGTGACTTTGGTAGCGGGAGGGCTGGTGAGCAGTTCTTC. Residues: CASSDFGSGRAGEQFF. This sequence joins TRBV6-4 and TRBJ2-1; 11 bases match TRBD2. The CDR3 totals 16 residues. CDR1 MRHNA and CDR2 SNTAGT come from the germline V gene. Losses at the gene ends were 1 base for V and 9 bases for J; bases not matched to a gene: 8.

The chain employs TRBV6-5 and TRBJ1-4; D is ambiguous. V was shortened by 0 bases and J by 0 bases, with 11 bases between the two germline ends. Germline-derived CDR1 and CDR2 are MNHEY and SVGAGI. This CDR3 is 17 amino acids long. CDR3 sequence reads: CASSYSLAVATNEKLFF. The CDR3, as DNA: TGTGCCAGCAGTTACTCTCTGGCGGTTGCAACTAATGAAAAACTGTTTTTT.

Only a few counts were recorded for this clonotype. The J gene is TRBJ2-3, the V gene TRBV5-6; the D is unclear. The V and J ends lost 0 bases and 0 bases respectively, with 8 bases between them. The CDR3 loop spans 15 amino acids. Germline CDR1 SGHDT, CDR2 YYEEEE. The CDR3 region has the DNA TGTGCCAGCAGCTTGGGGCCGACTAGCACAGATACGCAGTATTTT. It encodes CASSLGPTSTDTQYF.

This chain joins TRBV10-3 and TRBJ2-1, with 12 bases fitting TRBD2. Germline V gives CDR1 ENHRY, CDR2 SYGVKD. The V and J ends lost 0 bases and 1 base, in that order; junction bases with no gene match: 4. The CDR3 is made up of 18 amino acids. The CDR3 is CAISESYGLAGSYNEQFF. Here the CDR3 DNA reads TGTGCCATCAGTGAGTCGTACGGACTAGCGGGATCCTACAATGAGCAGTTCTTC.

This chain joins TRBV15 and TRBJ2-1; TRBD2 is a possible D gene (6 bases). Germline V gene data show CDR1 as LNHNV and CDR2 as YYDKDF (reference sequence). Trimming pared 5 bases from V and 8 bases from J, leaving 22 bases between. This CDR3 comprises 16 residues. The CDR3 region has the DNA TGTGCCACCAGCGAAAACAGAGGTGGAGGGTACGATGAGCAGTTCTTC. This translates into CATSENRGGGYDEQFF.